This record looks at one T cell receptor (beta chain) sequence and its context. The antigen it recognizes is unknown. No much larger clone exists at a distance of one base, and base qualities are not known. The record originates from a study of cytomegalovirus exposure and HLA in healthy donors (dated by TCRdb to about 2017). Background on the whole study: According to a later analysis, one platform produced both the roughly 120 validation repertoires and the 666 repertoires of the first cohort. To predict cytomegalovirus infection status, the study brought together high-throughput TCR immunosequencing, statistical association of individual TCRs with disease status, and machine learning. In addition to the first cohort of approximately 650 subjects, a separate validation cohort of 130 or so different subjects was used. The study aimed to test whether signatures of past pathogen exposure could be identified by cataloging public T cell receptors. General conclusions and limits of the study: A later analysis had no HLA typing for the validation cohort, so co-occurrence there was scored across all 110 or so repertoires. A few of the identified cytomegalovirus-associated TCR beta chains were confirmed in vitro to be specific for cytomegalovirus antigens. The classifier was reported to diagnose cytomegalovirus status with high specificity and sensitivity in both the original and validation cohorts. The authors suggested that the approach could potentially be extended to other disease states and immunological phenotypes. Most TCR sequences were observed very rarely across donors, whereas some public TCRs were present in many individuals. The study listed 150 to 200 TCR beta chains as associated with cytomegalovirus. A later analysis found that TCRs clustered in the first cohort also tended to co-occur in the roughly 120 validation repertoires, with just under 95% of cluster scores above 0.

CDR3 length: 15 amino acids, cysteine to phenylalanine. Only the CDR3 region is kept as DNA, spanning 45 bases read in frame from base 1. Reading the germline V gene gives CDR1 LGHNA and CDR2 YSLEER. Deletion took 1 base off V and 0 bases off J, with a span of 10 bases between the germline ends. Library preparation employed the immunoSEQ multiplex PCR assay. The published analysis was carried out like this. A statistical classification framework was built for diagnosing cytomegalovirus status from the catalog of TCR beta chain sequences. TCRdb obtained this table from immuneACCESS and retained in-frame rearrangements with V and J assigned. These tables miss some clones; where compared with another copy, unresolved V genes account for less than half of the shortfall, and the remainder is unexplained. From that table come the V and J calls and clone size; the DNA was used to work out D and trimming. This sample comprises about 60,000 clones, 90% to 96% of them detected only once. 0.7% to 0.95% of the sample goes to the ten largest clones.

Donors formed part of the validation cohort, which comprised over a hundred subjects and was distinct from the first cohort of fewer than 750 subjects. Sequences were obtained from PBMCs. The TCR comes from a man between 18 and 35 years old in good health and CMV-seronegative. The rearranged segments are TRBV4-3 and TRBJ2-7; TRBD1 could be the D gene, as 5 bases match. DNA sequence: TGCGCCAGCAGCCAAGTTTTTGACAGCTCCTACGAGCAGTACTTC. It translates as CASSQVFDSSYEQYF.